The 15 T cell receptor beta chains below were found in one sample sequenced in a study of CXCR3-negative and CXCR3-positive naive CD8 T cells. Preparation of TRB cDNA libraries relied on 5' RACE carrying UMI labels. TCRdb derives one entry per CDR3 protein from the 5' RACE reads, leaving out DNA. Its table records roughly 63,000 distinct CDR3 sequences. Antigen specificity for these receptors is unknown. General study results and limits: Greater hydrophobicity was found in TRB CDR3s of CXCR3-positive naive cells than of CXCR3-negative naive cells.

What was sequenced was naive CXCR3+ CD8+ T cells from blood. Indicated subset: CD45RO-CCR7+CD27+CD95- naive CD8+ T cells expressing CXCR3 (TNR3+). The receptors were sampled from a human donor in good health. Some clones in this sample may be carry-over from other donors' samples.

The chain carries TRBV4-3 and TRBJ2-5; TCRdb calls TRBD2, which cannot be checked without DNA. The V gene's germline CDR1 is LGHNA and CDR2 YSLEER. The CDR3 is 15 residues long. The CDR3 here is CASSQGSEGWETQYF.

The gene calls are TRBV6-2 or TRBV6-3 and TRBJ2-6. From germline, CDR1 is MNHEY and CDR2 SVGEGT. This CDR3 is built from 15 residues. This CDR3 reads CASSKEGSGANVLTF.

The rearrangement links TRBV27 to TRBJ2-1. This CDR3 has 13 amino acids. In germline, CDR1 is MNHEY, CDR2 SMNVEV (reference sequence). The chain's CDR3 is CASSLSSGNEQFF.

CDR3 sequence: CASSIAGAGAKNIQYF. The chain employs TRBV19 and TRBJ2-4; absent DNA, TCRdb's TRBD1 call cannot be checked. Germline loops: CDR1 LNHDA, CDR2 SQIVND (reference sequence). This CDR3 has 16 residues.

The V gene is TRBV13, the J gene TRBJ1-3; TCRdb reports TRBD1, a call that lacks DNA to check it against. This CDR3 spans 13 amino acids. Germline CDR1 reads PRHDT; CDR2 reads FYEKMQ (reference sequence). CDR3 protein: CASSLTGRNTIYF.

The J gene is TRBJ2-7, the V gene TRBV29-1; TCRdb's D call of TRBD2 is untestable without DNA. Germline lookup yields CDR1 SQVTM and CDR2 ANQGSEA. This CDR3 comprises 13 residues. This chain's CDR3 is CSVFLPQAYEQYF.

The chain is built from TRBV14 and TRBJ2-2. Germline assignment: CDR1 SGHDN and CDR2 FVKESK. CDR3 length equals 16 residues. This CDR3 reads CASSQDSRRYPGELFF.

V and J are TRBV28 and TRBJ2-1; TCRdb selects TRBD2, and the lack of DNA leaves this call unchecked. CDR1 and CDR2 (germline): MDHEN, SYDVKM. The CDR3 totals 20 residues. CDR3: CASSFDLSRSAGISYNEQFF.

The V call is TRBV28, the J call TRBJ2-1. Germline CDR1 MDHEN, CDR2 SYDVKM. The CDR3 runs 12 residues. CDR3 residues: CATSGYYNEQFF.

The CDR3: CASSVIPGQTYEQYF. The J gene is TRBJ2-7, the V gene TRBV7-3; TCRdb indicates TRBD1, and absent DNA this call remains unverified. The V gene's germline CDR1 is SGHTA and CDR2 FQGTGA. This CDR3 is 15 amino acids long.

J is TRBJ2-7 and V is TRBV28; with no DNA, the TCRdb D assignment of TRBD2 cannot be verified. This CDR3 comprises 14 residues. Germline CDR1 reads MDHEN; CDR2 reads SYDVKM. Here the CDR3 reads CASTPGLGFYEQYF.

The genes are TRBV20-1 and TRBJ1-1. The CDR3 runs 13 residues. CDR1 DFQATT and CDR2 SNEGSKA come from the germline V gene (reference sequence). The CDR3: CSARGGGETEAFF.

The chain couples TRBV6-5 to TRBJ1-3. This CDR3 is 12 amino acids long. The germline V gene has CDR1 MNHEY and CDR2 SVGAGI. CDR3 amino acids: CASSPSSNTIYF.

The chain uses TRBV27 and TRBJ2-7; TCRdb picks TRBD1, but there is no DNA to check that call. This CDR3 spans 14 amino acids. Germline V gene lookup returns CDR1 MNHEY and CDR2 SMNVEV (reference sequence). The CDR3 is CASSLTGMAYEQYF.

The V gene is TRBV11-1, the J gene TRBJ2-1; TCRdb gives TRBD1 as the D gene, but with no DNA this cannot be confirmed. Germline V gives CDR1 SGHAT, CDR2 FQDESV (reference sequence). This CDR3 has 17 residues. The CDR3 sequence is CASSRTGNPWGHNEQFF.